The T cell receptor (beta chain) under discussion was sequenced for a study of cytomegalovirus exposure and HLA in healthy donors. Findings and limits, study-wide: CMV antigen specificity was confirmed in vitro for a few CMV-associated chains. Per published reports, the classifier diagnosed cytomegalovirus status with high specificity and sensitivity. Researchers catalogued 150 or so TCR beta chains as cytomegalovirus-associated. Generally TCR sequences proved uncommon, though certain public TCRs appeared in numerous donors.

The germline V gene encodes CDR1 MNHEY and CDR2 SMNVEV (reference sequence). The CDR3 runs to 16 residues. V dropped 1 base and J dropped 4 bases, with 16 bases sitting between them. The assay was immunoSEQ multiplex PCR, and TCRdb's table has in-frame clones only and misses some. The sample carries over 200,000 clones, around 90% recorded once. Remarks on this clone: Its antigen is currently unknown.

The source material was PBMCs. The receptor comes from a woman between 18 and 30 years old in good health and CMV-seronegative. The rearrangement uses TRBV27 and TRBJ1-1; D might be TRBD1 (6 bases). The CDR3 reads CASSLLGDNHRTEAFF. DNA of the CDR3: TGTGCCAGCAGTTTATTGGGGGACAATCATCGCACTGAAGCTTTCTTT.